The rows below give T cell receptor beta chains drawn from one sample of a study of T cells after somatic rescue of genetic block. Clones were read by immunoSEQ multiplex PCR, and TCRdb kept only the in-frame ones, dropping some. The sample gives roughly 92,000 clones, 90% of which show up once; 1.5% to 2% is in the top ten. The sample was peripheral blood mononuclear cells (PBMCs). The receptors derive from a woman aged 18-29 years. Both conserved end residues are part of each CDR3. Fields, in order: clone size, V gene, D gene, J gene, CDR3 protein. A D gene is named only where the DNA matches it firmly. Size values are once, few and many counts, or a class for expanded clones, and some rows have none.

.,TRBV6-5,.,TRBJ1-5,CASSFPGQPQHF
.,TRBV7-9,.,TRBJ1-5,CASSSSGGVEGQPQHF
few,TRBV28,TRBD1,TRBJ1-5,CASNTQGADQPQHF
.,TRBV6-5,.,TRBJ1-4,CASSYGGANEKLFF
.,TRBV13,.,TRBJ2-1,CASSLGPRYNEQFF
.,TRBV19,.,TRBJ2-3,CASSTTGTTDTQYF
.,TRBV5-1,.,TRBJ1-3,CASSSAGISGNTIYF
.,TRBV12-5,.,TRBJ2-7,CASGSHYEQYF
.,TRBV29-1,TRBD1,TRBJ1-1,CSAHGTENTEAFF
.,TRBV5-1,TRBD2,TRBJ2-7,CASSSGTTYEQYF
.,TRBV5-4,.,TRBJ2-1,CASSLDLGAGYNEQFF
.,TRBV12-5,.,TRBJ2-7,CASGLVLGKGAYEQYF
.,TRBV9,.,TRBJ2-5,CASSVQDIMETQYF
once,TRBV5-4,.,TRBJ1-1,CASSLDRNTEAFF
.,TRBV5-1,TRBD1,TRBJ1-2,CASSYGQGRDGYTF
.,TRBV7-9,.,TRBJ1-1,CASSGGTLNTEAFF
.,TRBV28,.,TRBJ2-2,CASSLPPPQFAAGELFF
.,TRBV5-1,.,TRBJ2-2,CASSLLGGATNTGELFF
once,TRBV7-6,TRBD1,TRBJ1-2,CASSLGQGNYGYTF
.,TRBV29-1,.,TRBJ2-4,CSVVSQSVQYF
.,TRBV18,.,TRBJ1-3,CASSILSWDGGSGNTIYF
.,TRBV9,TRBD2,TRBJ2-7,CASSVGGLAGDEQYF
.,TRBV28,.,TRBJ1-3,CASSPTTGLQGGNTIYF
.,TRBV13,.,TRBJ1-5,CASSLSAGGQPQHF
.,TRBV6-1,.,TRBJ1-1,CASSERAGAEAFF
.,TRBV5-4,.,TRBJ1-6,CASSSPGRENSPLHF
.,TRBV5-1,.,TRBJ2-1,CASSLAVGGEQFF
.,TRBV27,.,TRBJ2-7,CASSFTGYEQYF
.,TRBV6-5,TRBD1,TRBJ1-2,CASSYHTGVGGYTF
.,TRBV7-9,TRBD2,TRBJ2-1,CASSYSGAGGLDEQFF